These T cell receptor beta chains were read from a single sample in a study of blood T cell repertoires in COVID-19. Repertoires were generated with immunoSEQ multiplex PCR, while TCRdb's copy carries only in-frame clones and drops some. The sample includes 150,000 or so clones, roughly 90% of them seen just once. Sequencing was performed on peripheral blood. Source of these receptors: a man over 45 with acute or convalescent COVID-19. Both conserved end residues are part of each CDR3. The D gene is left open where the match is weak. Clone size is shown for a subset of rows, as once, few, many or a class of expanded clone.

abundance	v_gene	d_gene	j_gene	CDR3nt	CDR3aa
.	TRBV12-3/TRBV12-4	.	TRBJ1-2	TGTGCCAGCAGTTTTTCCTCAGACTATGGCTACACCTTC	CASSFSSDYGYTF
.	TRBV4-3	TRBD2	TRBJ2-1	TGCGCCAGCAGCCAAGAGGCAGCGGGGCGTGGGGGGCAGTTCTTC	CASSQEAAGRGGQFF
.	TRBV6-5	TRBD2	TRBJ2-2	TGTGCCAGCAGTTACTCGGGACTAGTGGCCGGGGAGCTGTTTTTT	CASSYSGLVAGELFF
.	TRBV7-2	TRBD1	TRBJ1-1	TGTGCCAGCAGCTCGACAGGGGCGGGCACTGAAGCTTTCTTT	CASSSTGAGTEAFF
.	TRBV28	.	TRBJ2-7	TGTGCCAGCAGTTATCCCCTGGTAGGGGCCAACTCCTACGAGCAGTACTTC	CASSYPLVGANSYEQYF
.	TRBV19	.	TRBJ2-3	TGTGCCAGTAGTATCGGGCAGGGGATAATCGCAGATACGCAGTATTTT	CASSIGQGIIADTQYF
.	TRBV19	TRBD1	TRBJ2-3	TGTGCCAGCCGTGGGACAGGGAGCGCAGATACGCAGTATTTT	CASRGTGSADTQYF
.	TRBV7-3	TRBD2	TRBJ2-7	TGTGCCAGCAGCTCATTTCGCGGGAGCCTACAGTACTTC	CASSSFRGSLQYF
.	TRBV5-8	TRBD1	TRBJ2-7	TGTGCCAGCCTTGGACAGGGCCTCTTCCACGAGCAGTACTTC	CASLGQGLFHEQYF
.	TRBV3-1/TRBV3-2	TRBD1	TRBJ1-6	TGTGCCAGCAGCCAAGGGAGGGACAGGGGGTATAATTCACCCCTCCACTTT	CASSQGRDRGYNSPLHF
.	TRBV5-6	TRBD2	TRBJ2-1	TGTGCCAGCAGCCGAGCGGGAGGGCCCCATGAGCAGTTCTTC	CASSRAGGPHEQFF
.	TRBV14	.	TRBJ1-2	TGTGCCAGCAGCCAAGGCGGGACTAACTATGGCTACACCTTC	CASSQGGTNYGYTF
once	TRBV30	.	TRBJ1-5	TGTGCCTGGAGCGCCACAGGTTATAGCAATCAGCCCCAGCATTTT	CAWSATGYSNQPQHF
few	TRBV4-1	TRBD1	TRBJ1-2	TGCGCCAGCAGCCAAGAAGGTAGCAGGGGGTATGGCTACACCTTC	CASSQEGSRGYGYTF
.	TRBV27	TRBD1	TRBJ2-3	TGTGCCAGCAGTTTAGCGGACAGGAGCACAGATACGCAGTATTTT	CASSLADRSTDTQYF
.	TRBV28	TRBD1	TRBJ1-5	TGTGCCAGCTTATCTAGACTATGGACAGGGTCGCAGGAGAATCAGCCCCAGCATTTT	CASLSRLWTGSQENQPQHF
.	TRBV5-1	.	TRBJ2-2	TGCGCCAGCAGCTCGTTACAGGGTGCGGAGGAGCTGTTTTTT	CASSSLQGAEELFF
.	TRBV5-6	.	TRBJ2-5	TGTGCCAGCAGCTTGGGTGTCCCTCGAGCCCAGTACTTC	CASSLGVPRAQYF
.	TRBV10-3	.	TRBJ1-4	TGTGCCATCAGTGAGAGTGGGCAGGAAAATGAAAAACTGTTTTTT	CAISESGQENEKLFF
.	TRBV19	TRBD1	TRBJ1-6	TGTGCCAGTAGTCCGAGCTTGGGGGACAGTACTAATTCACCCCTCCACTTT	CASSPSLGDSTNSPLHF
.	TRBV5-5	TRBD1	TRBJ2-5	TGTGCCAGCAGCCCCGCGACAGGGGGCGTTGTCCTAAGAGAGACCCAGTACTTC	CASSPATGGVVLRETQYF
few	TRBV7-7	TRBD2	TRBJ2-5	TGTGCCAGCAGCCCTGGACTAGCGGGAGGGCGAGAGACCCAGTACTTC	CASSPGLAGGRETQYF
few	TRBV3-1/TRBV3-2	.	TRBJ1-6	TGTGCCAGCAGCCAAGCCAGGGTAGCACCCCTCCACTTT	CASSQARVAPLHF
.	TRBV3-1/TRBV3-2	TRBD2	TRBJ2-3	TGTGCCAGCAGTCAACCGGGACTAGCGGGGGGGAGAGATACGCAGTATTTT	CASSQPGLAGGRDTQYF
once	TRBV5-1	.	TRBJ1-6	TGCGCCAGCAGCACCTGGACGGGGAGGATGCCCCTCCACTTT	CASSTWTGRMPLHF
.	TRBV18	TRBD1	TRBJ1-4	TGTGCCAGCTCACCCGGACAGGCGGAGGGAACTAATGAAAAACTGTTTTTT	CASSPGQAEGTNEKLFF
.	TRBV24-1	.	TRBJ1-5	TGTGCCACCAGTGTCGGGCAGGGGATTAATCAGCCCCAGCATTTT	CATSVGQGINQPQHF
.	TRBV19	TRBD2	TRBJ2-2	TGTGCCACACGACTAGCGGGAGTGAACACCGGGGAGCTGTTTTTT	CATRLAGVNTGELFF
.	TRBV30	TRBD2	TRBJ2-4	TGTGCCTGGAGTCGATCGGGACTAGCGGGAGGTATAGATAACATTCAGTACTTC	CAWSRSGLAGGIDNIQYF
.	TRBV29-1	.	TRBJ2-3	TGCAGCGCGGGAGGGGGACAGGGCACAGATACGCAGTATTTT	CSAGGGQGTDTQYF
.	TRBV4-1	TRBD1	TRBJ1-2	TGCGCCAGCAGCCGAAGCCCGGGACAGGAAATCTATGGCTACACCTTC	CASSRSPGQEIYGYTF
.	TRBV11-2	.	TRBJ2-1	TGTGCCAGCAGCAAGGACTGGAACAATGAGCAGTTCTTC	CASSKDWNNEQFF
.	TRBV28	TRBD2	TRBJ2-7	TGTGCCAGCACCCCCGGGACTAGCGGGCTCTACGAGCAGTACTTC	CASTPGTSGLYEQYF
.	TRBV6-5	TRBD2	TRBJ2-1	TGTGCCAGCAGCAGAATAGCGGGTGAGCAGTTCTTC	CASSRIAGEQFF
.	TRBV3-1/TRBV3-2	.	TRBJ1-1	TGTGCCAGTGAACAGGGCGGTGGGGCCACTGAAGCTTTCTTT	CASEQGGGATEAFF
.	TRBV7-2	TRBD1	TRBJ1-2	TGTGCCAGCAGCCCCCAGGGACAGGCAGGGTATGGCTACACCTTC	CASSPQGQAGYGYTF
few	TRBV19	TRBD1	TRBJ1-5	TGTGCCAGTAGTGCATCCCGGACAGGAAACAATCAGCCCCAGCATTTT	CASSASRTGNNQPQHF
once	TRBV6-2/TRBV6-3	.	TRBJ2-1	TGTGCCAGCAGTGTTACAGGTAGTGAGCAGTTCTTC	CASSVTGSEQFF
.	TRBV2	.	TRBJ1-5	TGTGCCAGCAGGGAGTTGGGGGGGACTCAGCCCCAGCATTTT	CASRELGGTQPQHF
.	TRBV11-2	.	TRBJ2-5	TGTGCCAGCAGCTTAGACAGGGAGGCGACCCAGTACTTC	CASSLDREATQYF
.	TRBV28	.	TRBJ1-4	TGTGCCAGCAGACCCGGACAAACAACTAATGAAAAACTGTTTTTT	CASRPGQTTNEKLFF
.	TRBV20-1	.	TRBJ2-3	TGCAGTGCCCCACGGGCAGATACGCAGTATTTT	CSAPRADTQYF